This paragraph reports one T cell receptor (beta chain). Clones were read by immunoSEQ multiplex PCR, and TCRdb kept only the in-frame ones, dropping some. The sample includes over 60,000 clones, about 92% of them seen just once. The source of the sample is a study of blood T cell repertoires in COVID-19. The CDR3 has 16 residues. Germline CDR1 and CDR2: SGHTA and FQGTGA. V lost 0 bases and J lost 0, with 9 bases in between. This rearrangement joins TRBV7-3 to TRBJ2-1; D might be TRBD1 (6 bases). The sample taken for sequencing was peripheral blood. The source is a woman older than 75 with active or convalescent COVID-19. This CDR3 is CASSLTGAISYNEQFF. The DNA of the CDR3 is TGTGCCAGCAGCTTAACGGGGGCCATCTCCTACAATGAGCAGTTCTTC.